Reported below is one T cell receptor beta chain. The record originates from a study of blood T cell repertoires in COVID-19. Across the study: From T cells, B-cell-depleted T cells, or PBMCs came the material, which was cDNA or gDNA.

Participants spanned ages about 18 to 95 years and resided in roughly 26 US areas. Symptom resolution, clearance, or two negative PCRs marked donors in Cohort 3 as recovered. Authors' analysis steps: The authors estimated nucleated cell counts from reference gene primer amplification. Measured with immunoSEQ multiplex PCR; TCRdb has only the in-frame clones, and not every one. Clone size and the V and J calls come from that table; the DNA yielded D and trimming. The sample records about 160,000 clones, more than 85% being singletons. The sample consisted of PBMCs or T cells enriched from blood (not recorded which). The receptor's source is a woman between 50 and 59 years old who had recovered from COVID-19.

The CDR3 is CASSEGQGNTIYF. The CDR3, as DNA: TGCGCCAGCAGTGAGGGACAGGGAAACACCATATATTTT. The chain is built from TRBV10-2 and TRBJ1-3; perhaps TRBD1 as D (6 bases). The V and J ends lost 2 bases and 4 bases respectively, with 6 bases between them. The CDR3 extends over 13 amino acids. Germline values: CDR1 WSHSY, CDR2 SAAADI.